A single sample gave rise to the 32 T cell receptor beta chains below, sequenced in a study of T cells after yellow fever vaccination. One entry per CDR3 protein, called by TCRdb with MiXCR from the 5' RACE reads. The table has 310,000 or so distinct CDR3 sequences, roughly 4% seen once. The sequencing used PBMCs, collected on the day of the yellow fever booster vaccination. All receptors come from a man aged 18 to 30 who received the YFV17D yellow fever vaccine.

In this sample, this clonotype turned up many times. The gene calls are TRBV7-9 and TRBJ2-5; possible D gene TRBD1, 5 bases. CDR3 length equals 14 residues. From germline, CDR1 is SEHNR and CDR2 FQNEAQ (reference sequence). Trimming removed 5 bases at V and 5 bases at J, with 15 bases between. The CDR3 sequence is CASSPQGMEETQYF. The CDR3 bases are TGTGCCAGCAGCCCTCAGGGTATGGAGGAGACCCAGTACTTC.

The chain joins TRBV18 to TRBJ2-7; a possible D gene is TRBD1 (5 bases). V dropped 2 bases and J dropped 5 bases, with 10 bases sitting between them. There are 13 residues in the CDR3. Per germline, CDR1 KGHSH and CDR2 LQKENI. The CDR3 here is CASSPTQGDEQYV. The CDR3 DNA is TGTGCCAGCTCACCAACGCAGGGTGACGAGCAGTACGTC.

A few counts support this clonotype. This rearrangement joins TRBV11-2 to TRBJ2-7; 7 positions agree with TRBD2. CDR3 size: 14 residues. Germline lookup yields CDR1 SGHAT and CDR2 FQNNGV. V shed 4 bases and J 6 bases; nucleotides not matched to a gene: 9. CDR3 sequence: CASSWEGTSGEQYF. DNA of the CDR3: TGTGCCAGCAGCTGGGAGGGAACGTCGGGCGAGCAGTACTTC.

This clonotype was recorded at least ten times. This sequence joins TRBV7-2 and TRBJ1-1; D is unresolved. CDR3 length: 14 residues. Germline V gives CDR1 SGHTA, CDR2 FQGNSA. V lost 6 bases and J lost 1, with 12 bases in between. Here the CDR3 reads CASSIKVGNTEAFF. CDR3 sequence (DNA): TGTGCCAGCAGTATTAAGGTGGGGAACACTGAAGCTTTCTTT. Combining the CDR3 with reference TRBV7-2 and TRBJ1-1 gives the whole variable domain GAGVSQSPSNKVTEKGKDVELRCDPISGHTALYWYRQSLGQGLEFLIYFQGNSAPDKSGLPSDRFSAERTGGSVSTLTIQRTQQEDSAVYLCASSIKVGNTEAFFGQGTRLTVV.

This clonotype occurred a few times. The genes are TRBV4-1 and TRBJ2-2; 15 bases match TRBD2. Germline V gives CDR1 MGHRA, CDR2 YSYEKL. The CDR3 runs 17 residues. The J segment lost 3 bases and the V segment lost 1 base, leaving 0 bases of the junction unmatched. CDR3 in DNA: TGCGCCAGCAGCCAAGGGACTAGCGGGGGGGACACCGGGGAGCTGTTTTTT. Translation gives CASSQGTSGGDTGELFF.

The chain joins TRBV11-1 to TRBJ2-7; 9 nucleotides agree with TRBD1. This CDR3 region has 14 residues. Trimming removed 5 bases from V and 3 bases from J; junction bases left unmatched: 5. In germline, CDR1 is SGHAT, CDR2 FQDESV (reference sequence). The CDR3 DNA reads TGTGCCAGCAGCGTTCCGGGACAGGGCTACGAGCAGTACTTC. Its protein product is CASSVPGQGYEQYF. Full variable domain (remainder filled in from reference TRBV11-1 and TRBJ2-7): EAEVAQSPRYKITEKSQAVAFWCDPISGHATLYWYRQILGQGPELLVQFQDESVVDDSQLPKDRFSAERLKGVDSTLKIQPAELGDSAMYLCASSVPGQGYEQYFGPGTRLTVT.

The J gene is TRBJ2-3, the V gene TRBV24-1; 9 bases agree with TRBD2. Trimming took 5 bases from V and 1 from J; bases not matched to a gene: 12. The germline V gene has CDR1 KGHDR and CDR2 SFDVKD. CDR3 length equals 18 residues. Here the CDR3 DNA reads TGTGCCACCAGTGGGGCAGCGGGGGGCCGTTCCGGCACAGATACGCAGTATTTT. The encoded protein is CATSGAAGGRSGTDTQYF.

The chain combines TRBV12-3 or TRBV12-4 with TRBJ2-5; 8 positions agree with TRBD1. This CDR3 region has 14 residues. V lost 6 bases to trimming and J lost 2 bases; unmatched junction nucleotides: 5. The CDR3 loop reads CASRSRGLQETQYF. In DNA, the CDR3 is TGTGCCAGCAGGTCCAGGGGGCTTCAAGAGACCCAGTACTTC.

This clonotype was picked up many times. The chain combines TRBV4-1 with TRBJ2-3; TRBD2 is a possible D gene (5 bases). V was pared by 3 bases and J by 6 bases, with 16 bases between. The CDR3 extends over 15 amino acids. Germline loops: CDR1 MGHRA, CDR2 YSYEKL. DNA for the CDR3: TGCGCCAGCAGCCACATGTTCGGAGGTAGGGATACGCAGTATTTT. It codes for CASSHMFGGRDTQYF.

This chain links TRBV12-3 or TRBV12-4 with TRBJ1-1; TRBD1 matches at 10 bases. J lost 4 bases, V lost 5 bases, and 4 bases had no gene match. The CDR3 covers 14 residues. CDR3 nucleotides: TGTGCCAGCAGTCTGACAGGGGGCGTCACTGAAGCTTTCTTT. Translation gives CASSLTGGVTEAFF.

This clonotype was observed many times. J is TRBJ2-7 and V is TRBV12-3 or TRBV12-4; D is ambiguous. The CDR3 is 17 amino acids. V shed 5 bases and J shed 4 bases, with 24 bases lying between them. The CDR3 bases are TGTGCCAGCAGTCCGTACTCGGACCCGGCCCGATTTTACGAGCAGTACTTC. Protein product: CASSPYSDPARFYEQYF.

The V gene is TRBV19, the J gene TRBJ2-1; D call uncertain. The CDR3 runs to 14 residues. Looked up from germline, CDR1 is LNHDA and CDR2 is SQIVND (reference sequence). The germline V and J ends were trimmed by 6 bases and 2 bases, with 11 bases remaining between them. CDR3 DNA: TGTGCCAGTAGGAAGGACGGTACCTACAATGAGCAGTTCTTC. It codes for CASRKDGTYNEQFF. Combining the CDR3 with reference TRBV19 and TRBJ2-1 gives the whole variable domain DGGITQSPKYLFRKEGQNVTLSCEQNLNHDAMYWYRQDPGQGLRLIYYSQIVNDFQKGDIAEGYSVSREKKESFPLTVTSAQKNPTAFYLCASRKDGTYNEQFFGPGTRLTVL.

The table lists this clonotype with a few counts. The V and J genes are TRBV11-2 and TRBJ2-3; D is unclear. V lost 5 bases, J lost 2 bases, and 14 bases lay in between. The CDR3 is 15 amino acids. CDR1 SGHAT and CDR2 FQNNGV come from the germline V gene. The CDR3 DNA follows: TGTGCCAGCAGCGAGAAGAGACACACCACAGATACGCAGTATTTT. Amino acids: CASSEKRHTTDTQYF.

The V call is TRBV12-3 or TRBV12-4, the J call TRBJ1-1; unclear D gene. The CDR3 consists of 14 residues. V lost 7 bases to trimming and J lost 0 bases, with 12 bases between them. The CDR3 protein is CASTQHGVNTEAFF. The DNA of the CDR3 is TGTGCCAGCACCCAACATGGGGTGAACACTGAAGCTTTCTTT.

There are a few counts of this clonotype. The genes are TRBV7-2 and TRBJ1-1, with TRBD1 matching over 8 bases. With 4 bases clipped from V and 3 bases from J, the junction kept 4 bases outside the gene matches. Looked up from germline, CDR1 is SGHTA and CDR2 is FQGNSA. This CDR3 contains 14 residues. CDR3 DNA: TGTGCCAGCAGCTATTCACAGGGGGACACTGAAGCTTTCTTT. As protein: CASSYSQGDTEAFF.

V usage is TRBV12-3 or TRBV12-4 and J usage is TRBJ2-7, with a tentative D call TRBD2 (5 bases). V shed 7 bases and J shed 2 bases, with 15 bases lying between them. This CDR3 has 14 residues. The CDR3 DNA follows: TGTGCCAGCACCCCCGCGGTCGGGACCTACGAGCAGTACTTC. Translated, it gives CASTPAVGTYEQYF.

This clonotype was detected many times. The CDR3, as DNA: TGTGCCACCAGTGACCCCGGGGGGGTAGGAGATACGCAGTATTTT. The encoded protein is CATSDPGGVGDTQYF. The V and J genes are TRBV24-1 and TRBJ2-3; 8 nucleotides agree with TRBD2. Germline-derived CDR1 and CDR2 are KGHDR and SFDVKD. J gave up 5 bases and V 4 bases, and 7 bases lay outside the gene matches. This CDR3 spans 15 amino acids.

The table lists this clonotype with many counts. The chain recombines TRBV5-1 with TRBJ2-3; 12 nucleotides agree with TRBD2. CDR3 size: 16 residues. Germline V gene data show CDR1 as SGHRS and CDR2 as YFSETQ. J was trimmed by 4 bases and V by 4 bases; bases with no gene match: 7. In DNA, the CDR3 is TGCGCCAGCAGCCCTCTGACTAGCGGGGGATCAGATACGCAGTATTTT. Translating gives CASSPLTSGGSDTQYF.

This clonotype was seen many times. This chain links TRBV11-2 with TRBJ2-1, with 10 nucleotides matching TRBD1. This CDR3 spans 17 amino acids. The ends lost 6 bases at V and 4 bases at J; junction bases unmatched: 12. The germline V gene has CDR1 SGHAT and CDR2 FQNNGV. CDR3 sequence (DNA): TGTGCCAGCAGTTTCACCCGGGGACAGGGGATTTACAATGAGCAGTTCTTC. Its protein product is CASSFTRGQGIYNEQFF.

The rearrangement uses TRBV15 and TRBJ1-2, with D possibly TRBD1 on 6 matching bases. V lost 6 bases, J lost 7 bases, and 15 bases lay in between. There are 13 residues in the CDR3. Looked up from germline, CDR1 is LNHNV and CDR2 is YYDKDF (reference sequence). This chain's CDR3 is CATREGQYTGYTF. Written as DNA, the CDR3 is TGTGCCACCAGGGAAGGACAGTATACTGGCTACACCTTC.

This rearrangement joins TRBV5-1 to TRBJ2-1, with 7 bases aligning to TRBD2. The J segment lost 4 bases and the V segment lost 4 bases, leaving 5 bases of the junction unmatched. CDR1 and CDR2 from the germline V gene are SGHRS and YFSETQ. The CDR3 loop spans 14 amino acids. CDR3 DNA: TGCGCCAGCAGCACGGGACTAATTTACAATGAGCAGTTCTTC. This sequence encodes CASSTGLIYNEQFF.

The sample holds a few counts of this clonotype. J is TRBJ1-1 and V is TRBV5-5; 12 bases align to TRBD1. The CDR3 has 14 residues. CDR1 SGHKS and CDR2 YYEKEE come from the germline V gene (reference sequence). The V segment lost 3 bases and the J segment 6 bases; nucleotides outside the gene matches: 3. CDR3 coding DNA: TGTGCCAGCAGCTCCGGGACAGGGGGCTCTGAAGCTTTCTTT. Translated, it gives CASSSGTGGSEAFF.

This clonotype showed up just a few times. The germline gene is not matched at one end of the junction; a read error may be the cause. The chain recombines TRBV7-2 with TRBJ1-6; TRBD1 agrees at 9 bases. Germline V gene data show CDR1 as SGHTA and CDR2 as FQGNSA. The CDR3 sequence is 13 residues long. CDR3 loop: CASSLVVGDRVDF. The CDR3 bases are TGTGCCAGCAGCTTAGTAGTAGGGGACAGGGTCGACTTT.

This clonotype was detected many times. The J gene is TRBJ1-1, the V gene TRBV27, with D unclear. Per germline, CDR1 MNHEY and CDR2 SMNVEV (reference sequence). V dropped 10 bases and J dropped 1 base, with 13 bases sitting between them. The CDR3 covers 13 residues. CDR3 protein: CATSPLGNTEAFF. The CDR3 region has the DNA TGTGCCACGTCCCCCCTTGGGAACACTGAAGCTTTCTTT.

This chain joins TRBV12-3 or TRBV12-4 and TRBJ1-1; the D is unclear. The V and J ends lost 8 bases and 3 bases respectively, with 13 bases between them. The CDR3 is 13 residues long. The CDR3: CASGFQIHTEAFF. The CDR3 bases are TGTGCCAGCGGCTTCCAGATCCACACTGAAGCTTTCTTT.

V is TRBV7-2 and J is TRBJ2-3; 9 bases are shared with TRBD2. V gave up 4 bases and J gave up 0 bases; unmatched junction bases: 5. The CDR3 has 16 residues. Looked up from germline, CDR1 is SGHTA and CDR2 is FQGNSA. CDR3 sequence (DNA): TGTGCCAGCAGCTCAGCGGGGGGTGCTAGCACAGATACGCAGTATTTT. It is translated as CASSSAGGASTDTQYF.

The table lists this clonotype with many counts. The J gene is TRBJ2-1, the V gene TRBV5-4, with 8 nucleotides matching TRBD1. The CDR3 totals 15 residues. The V gene's germline CDR1 is SGHNT and CDR2 YYREEE (reference sequence). Losses at the gene ends were 2 bases for V and 9 bases for J; bases not matched to a gene: 10. The CDR3 nucleotides read TGTGCCAGCAGCTTTTGGAGACAGGGGATGAGTGAGCAGTTCTTC. Translation: CASSFWRQGMSEQFF.

This clonotype came up many times. The chain combines TRBV5-1 with TRBJ2-1; the match to TRBD1 covers 7 bases. The V gene's germline CDR1 is SGHRS and CDR2 YFSETQ. The CDR3 loop spans 17 amino acids. V shed 1 base and J 3 bases; nucleotides not matched to a gene: 10. Written as DNA, the CDR3 is TGCGCCAGCAGCTTGAGTCCGACAGGGATTAACTACAATGAGCAGTTCTTC. Its protein is CASSLSPTGINYNEQFF.

There are a few counts of this clonotype. The chain combines TRBV27 with TRBJ2-7; D is ambiguous. The CDR3 length is 15 residues. CDR1 and CDR2 (germline): MNHEY, SMNVEV (reference sequence). V was cut by 0 bases and J by 9 bases, with 18 bases left in between. As DNA, the CDR3 is TGTGCCAGCAGTTTATCCGCCGGGTTCGCTTTTCGGCAGTACTTC. Its translation: CASSLSAGFAFRQYF.

The rearrangement uses TRBV21-1 and TRBJ2-3; the table's D call of TRBD2 was not tested on the DNA. TRBV21-1 is recorded as a pseudogene. This CDR3 spans 17 amino acids. The chain's CDR3 is CAGSPTQASGGGDTQYF. CDR3 DNA sequence: TGTGCCGGCAGCCCAACCCAGGCTAGCGGGGGTGGAGATACGCAGTATTTT.

CDR3 in DNA: TGCGCCAGCAGCTTGGTGGCTAGCGGGGGGCCCTACGAGCAGTACTTC. Protein: CASSLVASGGPYEQYF. The rearrangement links TRBV5-1 to TRBJ2-7, with 11 positions matching TRBD2. CDR1 and CDR2 from the germline V gene are SGHRS and YFSETQ. J gave up 2 bases and V 0 bases, and 4 bases lay outside the gene matches. This CDR3 region has 16 residues.

This clonotype came up many times. The V gene is TRBV20-1, the J gene TRBJ2-7; tentative D call: TRBD1 (5 bases). Germline-derived CDR1 and CDR2 are DFQATT and SNEGSKA (reference sequence). This CDR3 has 12 amino acids. Trimming cost V 4 bases and J 7 bases, with 14 bases left between them. The CDR3 nucleotides read TGCAGTGCTAAGCCAGGGCAAGGGGAGCAGTACTTC. Protein product: CSAKPGQGEQYF.